Presented here are 32 T cell receptor beta chains from one specimen sequenced in a study of shared clonotypes between healthy human individuals. Produced via immunoSEQ multiplex PCR; TCRdb's table is partial and in-frame only. The sample includes about a million clones, 60% to 85% of them seen just once. Sequencing was carried out using memory CD4+ T cells from PBMCs. Sample subset: CD45RA-negative fraction. The receptors derive from a man between 18 and 35 years old in good health. Some clones in this sample may be carry-over from other donors' samples.

To note about this clone: A much larger clone differs from this one at a single base, so this may be a read error. Other DNA sequences in this specimen translate into the identical CDR3. This chain uses TRBV5-1 with TRBJ1-1; TRBD1 aligns across 9 bases. CDR1 and CDR2 (germline): SGHRS, YFSETQ. The V and J ends lost 2 bases and 1 base, in that order; junction bases with no gene match: 0. The CDR3 totals 14 residues. The CDR3 DNA reads as TGCGCCAGCAGCTTACAGGGGGCGAACACTGAAGCTTTCTTT. This sequence encodes CASSLQGANTEAFF.

This clone was counted at least ten times. V gene TRBV11-3 combines with J gene TRBJ2-7; D call uncertain. Trimming left V 0 bases short and J 3 bases short, with 6 bases between. The CDR3 consists of 13 residues. The germline V gene has CDR1 SGHNT and CDR2 YENEEA. CDR3 sequence (DNA): TGTGCCAGCAGCTTAGATTCCCACTACGAGCAGTACTTC. It codes for CASSLDSHYEQYF.

The V gene is TRBV7-9, the J gene TRBJ2-1; 12 bases map to TRBD2. The CDR3 has 12 amino acids. The ends lost 5 bases at V and 11 bases at J; junction bases unmatched: 1. In germline, CDR1 is SEHNR, CDR2 FQNEAQ (reference sequence). CDR3 sequence (DNA): TGTGCCAGCAGCCGGACTAGCGGGAAGCAGTTCTTC. Translated: CASSRTSGKQFF.

V and J are TRBV15 and TRBJ1-2; D is unclear. Germline V gene lookup returns CDR1 LNHNV and CDR2 YYDKDF (reference sequence). The CDR3 is 14 residues long. V gave up 1 base and J gave up 11 bases, with 17 bases separating them. The CDR3 is CATSRGGNGVKYTF. The CDR3 coding sequence is TGTGCCACCAGCAGAGGGGGTAACGGGGTAAAGTACACCTTC.

Here the CDR3 reads CASSLNAGGAFF. CDR3 coding DNA: TGTGCCAGCAGTTTAAATGCTGGGGGAGCTTTCTTT. The chain carries TRBV28 and TRBJ1-1, with D perhaps TRBD1 (5 bases). This CDR3 has 12 amino acids. Between the trimmed V and J ends, which lost 2 bases and 10 bases, there was a span of 11 bases. Germline loops: CDR1 MDHEN, CDR2 SYDVKM.

The V and J genes are TRBV4-1 and TRBJ2-7, with 9 bases identical to TRBD2. CDR1 and CDR2 from the germline V gene are MGHRA and YSYEKL. The junction had 6 bases not matched to a gene; V was cut back by 3 bases and J by 0 bases. This CDR3 comprises 16 residues. The CDR3 sequence: CASSQPGTSLSYEQYF. DNA for the CDR3: TGCGCCAGCAGCCAGCCCGGGACTAGCCTCTCCTACGAGCAGTACTTC.

CDR3 region: CASSLKGAGANYGYTF. CDR3 nucleotides: TGTGCCAGCAGTTTAAAGGGGGCAGGGGCTAACTATGGCTACACCTTC. J is TRBJ1-2 and V is TRBV28; 7 bases agree with TRBD1. The CDR3 runs 16 residues. Germline loops: CDR1 MDHEN, CDR2 SYDVKM. V trimming: 2 bases; J trimming: 0 bases; junction bases outside the gene matches: 6.

The chain employs TRBV30 and TRBJ1-5; the D gene is possibly TRBD1 (5 bases). Per germline, CDR1 GTSNPN and CDR2 SVGIG (reference sequence). The CDR3 runs 13 residues. V lost 2 bases, J lost 6 bases, and 11 bases lay in between. CDR3: CAWSPGTSQPQHF. The CDR3 region has the DNA TGTGCCTGGAGTCCCGGGACGTCTCAGCCCCAGCATTTT.

The CDR3, as DNA: TGTGCCAGCAGTTACGGAGGACAGGGCGGGAATGGCTACACCTTC. Amino acids: CASSYGGQGGNGYTF. The rearrangement joins TRBV6-5 to TRBJ1-2, with 8 bases that match TRBD1. CDR1 is MNHEY and CDR2 is SVGAGI in the germline V gene. This CDR3 region has 15 residues. Trimming removed 2 bases from V and 6 bases from J; junction bases left unmatched: 8.

The V gene is TRBV5-1, the J gene TRBJ1-6; D perhaps matches TRBD1 (5 bases). CDR1 SGHRS and CDR2 YFSETQ come from the germline V gene. Trimming shortened V by 6 bases and J by 10 bases, and 17 bases separated the two germline ends. The CDR3 has 14 residues. The CDR3 spells CASNSGMGPSPLHF. The CDR3 region has the DNA TGCGCCAGCAATTCGGGGATGGGGCCCTCACCCCTCCACTTT.

A single count supports this clone. The rearrangement uses TRBV15 and TRBJ1-1; weak D call: TRBD1 (5 bases). This CDR3 is 12 amino acids long. Trimming shortened V by 0 bases and J by 10 bases, and 9 bases separated the two germline ends. Germline CDR1 reads LNHNV; CDR2 reads YYDKDF (reference sequence). CDR3 bases: TGTGCCACCAGCAGAGATACCCAGGGAGCTTTCTTT. It encodes CATSRDTQGAFF. Variable domain in full (rest from reference TRBV15 and TRBJ1-1): DAMVIQNPRYQVTQFGKPVTLSCSQTLNHNVMYWYQQKSSQAPKLLFHYYDKDFNNEADTPDNFQSRRPNTSFCFLDIRSPGLGDTAMYLCATSRDTQGAFFGQGTRLTVV.

The chain is built from TRBV6-6 and TRBJ1-2, with TRBD1 matching 8 bases. The germline CDR1 and CDR2 sequences are MNHNY and SVGAGI (reference sequence). The CDR3 covers 15 residues. V shed 0 bases, J shed 8 bases, and the junction held 8 bases outside the gene matches. CDR3 protein: CASSYSRTGREGYTF. CDR3 nucleotides: TGTGCCAGCAGTTACTCGAGGACAGGGCGGGAGGGCTACACCTTC.

The chain has TRBV5-1 and TRBJ2-3; D unclear. Germline values: CDR1 SGHRS, CDR2 YFSETQ. CDR3 length equals 14 residues. Trimming removed 4 bases from V and 4 bases from J, with 13 bases in between. This CDR3 reads CASSRLVVADTQYF. The CDR3 nucleotides are TGCGCCAGCAGCCGCCTAGTTGTCGCAGATACGCAGTATTTT.

Notes on this clone: This likely reflects a read error, since a far larger clone is one base away. This sequence joins TRBV5-1 and TRBJ1-1; D unresolved. The CDR3 totals 15 residues. The germline gives CDR1 SGHRS, CDR2 YFSETQ. The V and J ends lost 3 bases and 6 bases respectively, with 18 bases between them. The CDR3 DNA follows: TGCGCCAGCAGCTGGGTGGTTGACGGCCTGTCTGAAGCTTTCTTT. Translation: CASSWVVDGLSEAFF.

This rearrangement joins TRBV6-5 to TRBJ2-1; 8 positions agree with TRBD1. With 2 bases clipped from V and 7 bases from J, the junction kept 7 bases outside the gene matches. This CDR3 is built from 15 residues. Per germline, CDR1 MNHEY and CDR2 SVGAGI. The CDR3: CASSYGGQGGNEQFF. CDR3 DNA sequence: TGTGCCAGCAGTTACGGAGGACAGGGCGGGAATGAGCAGTTCTTC.

This chain links TRBV5-1 with TRBJ1-2; D is undetermined. This CDR3 has 13 amino acids. Germline loops: CDR1 SGHRS, CDR2 YFSETQ. Trimming removed 4 bases from V and 8 bases from J, with 15 bases in between. The CDR3 sequence is CASSHPTVGGYTF. The CDR3 coding sequence is TGCGCCAGCAGCCATCCCACGGTAGGAGGCTACACCTTC.

The CDR3 here is CASSRRSYNSPLHF. CDR3 nucleotide sequence: TGTGCCAGCAGCCGGCGCTCCTATAATTCACCCCTCCACTTT. The rearrangement joins TRBV6-5 to TRBJ1-6, with D unclear. CDR3 size: 14 residues. V shed 6 bases and J shed 0 bases, with 6 bases lying between them. Germline V gene data show CDR1 as MNHEY and CDR2 as SVGAGI.

The chain carries TRBV5-4 and TRBJ1-1; no clear D. V lost 5 bases and J lost 0, with 14 bases in between. Germline CDR1 and CDR2: SGHNT and YYREEE (reference sequence). The CDR3 sequence is 15 residues long. The CDR3: CASSTASLMNTEAFF. In nucleotides, the CDR3 is TGTGCCAGCAGTACGGCGTCCCTGATGAACACTGAAGCTTTCTTT.

The rearrangement uses TRBV4-3 and TRBJ2-5, with D possibly being TRBD2 (6 bases). Germline V gene sequence: CDR1 LGHNA, CDR2 YSLEER. The CDR3 is 14 amino acids. V was clipped by 2 bases and J by 4 bases, with 11 bases between them. The CDR3 protein is CASSQKRRGETQYF. DNA for the CDR3: TGCGCCAGCAGCCAAAAGAGGAGGGGAGAGACCCAGTACTTC.

This chain joins TRBV29-1 and TRBJ2-7; D not resolved. The CDR3 has 14 amino acids. V was trimmed by 4 bases and J by 3 bases, leaving 16 bases between them. The V gene's germline CDR1 is SQVTM and CDR2 ANQGSEA. The CDR3 reads CSVAEDATNYEQYF. The DNA for the CDR3 is TGCAGCGTTGCAGAGGACGCGACCAACTACGAGCAGTACTTC.

In this sample, this clone turned up many times. The V call is TRBV28, the J call TRBJ1-5; 8 positions agree with TRBD1. V lost 2 bases to trimming and J lost 7 bases; unmatched junction nucleotides: 10. Germline V gives CDR1 MDHEN, CDR2 SYDVKM. This CDR3 spans 16 amino acids. CDR3 nucleotides: TGTGCCAGCAGTTTAGGGGTCAGGGGGCGACTACAGCCCCAGCATTTT. As protein: CASSLGVRGRLQPQHF.

The chain recombines TRBV7-3 with TRBJ2-1, with 11 nucleotides matching TRBD2. This CDR3 spans 17 amino acids. CDR1 SGHTA and CDR2 FQGTGA come from the germline V gene. V was pared by 4 bases and J by 0 bases, with 5 bases of the junction left unmatched. The CDR3: CASSSLAGGPSYNEQFF. Written as DNA, the CDR3 is TGTGCCAGCAGCTCATTAGCGGGAGGGCCCTCCTACAATGAGCAGTTCTTC.

V is TRBV5-1 and J is TRBJ1-2; perhaps TRBD1 as D (5 bases). CDR1 and CDR2 from the germline V gene are SGHRS and YFSETQ. Trimming left V 4 bases short and J 6 bases short, with 19 bases between. The CDR3 length is 15 residues. In DNA form, the CDR3 reads TGCGCCAGCAGCCCGAGGTTTAGGGGCACTGATGGCTACACCTTC. Its translation is CASSPRFRGTDGYTF.

V is TRBV9 and J is TRBJ2-5; unclear D gene. V was clipped by 0 bases and J by 3 bases, with 15 bases between them. The CDR3 totals 16 residues. Germline V gives CDR1 SGDLS, CDR2 YYNGEE. Here the CDR3 reads CASSVDRGLPKETQYF. The CDR3 nucleotides are TGTGCCAGCAGCGTAGATCGTGGGCTTCCGAAAGAGACCCAGTACTTC.

V gene TRBV19 combines with J gene TRBJ1-5; 9 nucleotides align to TRBD1. The CDR3 length is 18 residues. V was clipped by 6 bases and J by 1 base; unmatched bases: 13. Germline loops: CDR1 LNHDA, CDR2 SQIVND (reference sequence). The CDR3 DNA is TGTGCCAGTAGATCCGGGACAGGGTGGGACAGAAGCAATCAGCCCCAGCATTTT. Translating gives CASRSGTGWDRSNQPQHF.

The chain's CDR3 is CASSSIAGRLTDTQYF. CDR3 DNA sequence: TGTGCCAGCAGCTCAATAGCGGGTAGACTCACAGATACGCAGTATTTT. The chain is built from TRBV5-4 and TRBJ2-3, with 7 positions matching TRBD2. V dropped 3 bases and J dropped 2; count of bases not matched to a gene: 9. Germline lookup yields CDR1 SGHNT and CDR2 YYREEE (reference sequence). This CDR3 is built from 16 residues.

This chain connects TRBV28 to TRBJ1-2; D is ambiguous. V shed 6 bases and J shed 1 base, with 18 bases lying between them. CDR1 and CDR2 (germline): MDHEN, SYDVKM. The CDR3 has 16 residues. The CDR3: CASRLERRRSNYGYTF. The CDR3 nucleotides are TGTGCCAGCAGGCTAGAGAGGCGGAGGAGTAACTATGGCTACACCTTC.

The chain combines TRBV19 with TRBJ2-7; 7 nucleotides line up with TRBD1. This CDR3 is 14 amino acids long. Germline lookup yields CDR1 LNHDA and CDR2 SQIVND (reference sequence). Losses at the gene ends were 2 bases for V and 2 bases for J; bases not matched to a gene: 3. CDR3 loop: CASSITGQTYEQYF. The CDR3 region has the DNA TGTGCCAGTAGTATAACGGGACAGACCTACGAGCAGTACTTC.

The rearrangement joins TRBV19 to TRBJ1-5, with D possibly matching TRBD1 (6 bases). Germline values: CDR1 LNHDA, CDR2 SQIVND (reference sequence). The CDR3 extends over 16 amino acids. The V end lost 7 bases, the J end lost 4 bases, and 20 bases lay between the germline ends. The DNA of the CDR3 is TGTGCCAGTAACCCAGGGGCCGGGTTTTTTAATCAGCCCCAGCATTTT. This sequence encodes CASNPGAGFFNQPQHF.

This clone was seen only a few times. CDR3 region: CASSLEQRNQPQHF. The CDR3, as DNA: TGTGCCAGCAGTTTGGAACAACGGAATCAGCCCCAGCATTTT. The chain combines TRBV28 with TRBJ1-5, with no clear D. Germline V gene data show CDR1 as MDHEN and CDR2 as SYDVKM. The germline V and J ends were trimmed by 3 bases and 4 bases, with 10 bases remaining between them. CDR3 length equals 14 residues.

In its sample, this clone was seen once. The chain combines TRBV29-1 with TRBJ2-5; D possibly corresponds to TRBD2 (6 bases). Trimming shortened V by 5 bases and J by 5 bases, and 12 bases separated the two germline ends. The CDR3 extends over 12 amino acids. From germline, CDR1 is SQVTM and CDR2 ANQGSEA. The CDR3 reads CSVSEGGETQYF. CDR3 bases: TGCAGCGTTTCCGAGGGAGGTGAGACCCAGTACTTC.

This clone was seen a handful of times. This rearrangement joins TRBV7-3 to TRBJ2-5, with a tentative D call TRBD2 (5 bases). The tail of the sequence fits TRBJ2-7 better, so the J call may be wrong. This CDR3 is 13 amino acids long. CDR1 and CDR2 from the germline V gene are SGHTA and FQGTGA. CDR3 sequence (DNA): TGTGCCAGCAGACCCAGCGGCTCCTACGAGCAGTACTTC. Residues: CASRPSGSYEQYF.